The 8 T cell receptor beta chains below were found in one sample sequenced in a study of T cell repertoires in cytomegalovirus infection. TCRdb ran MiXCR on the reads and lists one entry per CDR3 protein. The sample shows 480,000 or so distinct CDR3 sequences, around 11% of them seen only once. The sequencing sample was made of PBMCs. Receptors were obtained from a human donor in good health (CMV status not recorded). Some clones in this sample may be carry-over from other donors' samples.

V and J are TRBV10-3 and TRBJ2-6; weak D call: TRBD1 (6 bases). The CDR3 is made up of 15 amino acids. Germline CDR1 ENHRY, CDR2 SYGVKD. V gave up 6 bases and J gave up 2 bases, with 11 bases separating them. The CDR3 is CAIREAGAGANVLTF. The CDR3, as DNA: TGTGCCATCAGGGAGGCAGGGGCTGGGGCCAACGTCCTGACTTTC.

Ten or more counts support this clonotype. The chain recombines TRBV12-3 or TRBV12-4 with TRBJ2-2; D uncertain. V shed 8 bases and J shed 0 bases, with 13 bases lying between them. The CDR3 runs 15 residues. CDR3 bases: TGTGCCAGCTCGCACGGAGAACCGAACACCGGGGAGCTGTTTTTT. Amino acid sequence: CASSHGEPNTGELFF.

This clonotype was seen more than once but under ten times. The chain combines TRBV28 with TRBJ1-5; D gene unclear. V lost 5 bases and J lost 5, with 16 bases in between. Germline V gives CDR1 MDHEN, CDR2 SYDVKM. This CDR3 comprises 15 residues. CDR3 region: CASSLPGPWDQPQHF. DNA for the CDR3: TGTGCCAGCAGTCTTCCGGGTCCTTGGGATCAGCCCCAGCATTTT.

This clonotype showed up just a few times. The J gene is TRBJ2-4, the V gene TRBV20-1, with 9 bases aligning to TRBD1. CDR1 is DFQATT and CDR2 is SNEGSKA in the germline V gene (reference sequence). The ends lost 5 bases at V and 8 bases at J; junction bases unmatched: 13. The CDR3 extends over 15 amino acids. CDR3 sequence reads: CSAGSTGGAVYIQYF. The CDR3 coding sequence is TGCAGTGCTGGGAGTACAGGGGGCGCGGTATACATTCAGTACTTC.

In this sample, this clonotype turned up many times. The CDR3 nucleotides read TGTGCCAGCAGCTTATGTTGCGGGAGGAAGAATGAGCAGTTCTTC. Translated: CASSLCCGRKNEQFF. This sequence joins TRBV7-9 and TRBJ2-1; 8 bases fit TRBD2. This CDR3 contains 15 residues. V lost 2 bases to trimming and J lost 7 bases; unmatched junction nucleotides: 7. Germline V gives CDR1 SEHNR, CDR2 FQNEAQ (reference sequence).

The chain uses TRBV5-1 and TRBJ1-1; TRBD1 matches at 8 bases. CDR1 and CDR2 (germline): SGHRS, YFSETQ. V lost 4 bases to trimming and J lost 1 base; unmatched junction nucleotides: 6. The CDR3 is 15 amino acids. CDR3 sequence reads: CASSPDGQGNTEAFF. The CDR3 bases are TGCGCCAGCAGCCCCGACGGACAGGGGAACACTGAAGCTTTCTTT.

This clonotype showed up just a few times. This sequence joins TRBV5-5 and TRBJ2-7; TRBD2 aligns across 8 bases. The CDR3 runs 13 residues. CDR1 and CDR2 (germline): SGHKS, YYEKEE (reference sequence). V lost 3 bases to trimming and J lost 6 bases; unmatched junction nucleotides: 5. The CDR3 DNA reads TGTGCCAGCAGCTCCGGGACTAGATTCGAGCAGTACTTC. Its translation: CASSSGTRFEQYF.

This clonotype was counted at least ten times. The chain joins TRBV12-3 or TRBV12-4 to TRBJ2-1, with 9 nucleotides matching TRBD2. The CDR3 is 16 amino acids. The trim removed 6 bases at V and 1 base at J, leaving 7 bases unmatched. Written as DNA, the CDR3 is TGTGCCAGCAGCTCAGAGCGGGGGGATTCCTACAATGAGCAGTTCTTC. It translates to CASSSERGDSYNEQFF.